Listed below are T cell receptor beta chains from one sample, sequenced in a study of T cell changes during pregnancy in multiple sclerosis. The repertoire was sequenced with immunoSEQ multiplex PCR; TCRdb's copy has only in-frame clones and lacks some. The table lists around 67,000 clones, 75% to 90% of them singletons. The sample in question was peripheral blood, obtained after pregnancy. The receptors originated from a female donor in good health, enrolled as a control in a pregnancy study. Both conserved end residues are part of each CDR3. The D gene is left open where the match is weak. Some rows have no size entry. The others give once, few or many, or a class for an expanded clone.

v_call	cdr3_length	d_call	j_call	clone_size	cdr3_aa	cdr3_nt
TRBV11-3	16	TRBD1	TRBJ1-3	.	CASRSTGGRSGNTIYF	TGTGCCAGCAGGTCTACAGGGGGCAGGTCTGGAAACACCATATATTTT
TRBV20-1	11	TRBD1	TRBJ2-7	.	CSATRTGEQYF	TGCAGTGCTACGCGGACAGGAGAGCAGTACTTC
TRBV28	15	TRBD2	TRBJ2-7	.	CASSLVSGRTYEQYF	TGTGCCAGCAGTTTAGTAAGCGGGAGAACCTACGAGCAGTACTTC
TRBV5-1	14	TRBD1	TRBJ2-7	.	CASSSGTGNHEQYF	TGCGCCAGCAGCTCCGGGACAGGGAACCACGAGCAGTACTTC
TRBV5-4	15	.	TRBJ1-1	.	CASSLALEMNTEAFF	TGTGCCAGCAGCTTGGCTCTAGAGATGAACACTGAAGCTTTCTTT
TRBV6-6	12	.	TRBJ1-2	.	CASRGPEGIGTF	TGTGCCAGCAGGGGCCCCGAGGGAATCGGCACCTTC
TRBV4-3	15	.	TRBJ1-2	once	CASSQDLGGNYGYTF	TGCGCCAGCAGCCAAGATCTCGGCGGAAACTATGGCTACACCTTC
TRBV11-2	17	.	TRBJ1-1	.	CASSLAPGVGGSTEAFF	TGTGCCAGCAGCTTAGCCCCGGGGGTTGGGGGATCGACTGAAGCTTTCTTT
TRBV19	14	TRBD1	TRBJ1-1	.	CASSTRQGDTEAFF	TGTGCCAGTAGTACCAGACAGGGAGACACTGAAGCTTTCTTT
TRBV6-1	14	TRBD1	TRBJ1-1	.	CASTHRGGVAEAFF	TGTGCCAGCACCCACAGGGGAGGTGTGGCTGAAGCTTTCTTT
TRBV18	14	TRBD2	TRBJ2-1	once	CASSPPPSGNEQFF	TGTGCCAGCTCACCACCGCCTAGCGGCAATGAGCAGTTCTTC
TRBV19	15	.	TRBJ1-2	.	CASSFRQVHGYGYTF	TGTGCCAGTAGTTTCCGACAGGTCCATGGTTATGGCTACACCTTC
TRBV15	14	.	TRBJ2-3	.	CATSSGGPADTQYF	TGTGCCACCAGCAGTGGAGGGCCGGCAGATACGCAGTATTTT
TRBV6-5	15	TRBD1	TRBJ2-3	.	CASSARTGLTDTQYF	TGTGCCAGCAGCGCCAGGACAGGGTTGACAGATACGCAGTATTTT
TRBV6-6	16	.	TRBJ1-3	.	CASSNHGRGSGNTIYF	TGTGCCAGCAGTAACCACGGGCGGGGCTCTGGAAACACCATATATTTT